This T cell receptor (beta chain) was captured in a study of cytomegalovirus exposure and HLA in healthy donors. Points from the study as a whole: Researchers reported that three CMV-associated chains were confirmed in vitro as CMV antigen-specific.

PCR was performed using 60 Vbeta and 13 Jbeta primers. Sequencing used immunoSEQ multiplex PCR; TCRdb keeps in-frame clones, though not all of them. Here the sample spans some 90,000 clones, just over 70% being singletons. Only a few counts were recorded for this clone. Its antigen is unidentified. The V end was cut by 2 bases, the J end by 3 bases, with 8 bases between. Per the germline V gene, CDR1 is ENHRY and CDR2 is SYGVKD. This CDR3 is 13 amino acids long. This sequence joins TRBV10-3 and TRBJ2-7; tentatively, D is TRBD2 (5 bases). The sample consisted of PBMCs. The receptor's source is a man in his 60s in good health and CMV-seronegative. The chain's CDR3 is CAISEISGYEQYF. The CDR3 nucleotides are TGTGCCATCAGTGAGATCAGCGGCTACGAGCAGTACTTC.